These T cell receptor beta chains were read from a single sample in a study of blood T cells in healthy people across ages. MiXCR was run by TCRdb on the 5' RACE reads, yielding one entry per CDR3 protein. The data contain hundreds of thousands of distinct CDR3 sequences, more than 40% of them seen just once; the ten biggest clones take up 20% to 25%. Material: blood. These receptors came from a woman in her sixties in good health. CDR3s include the opening cysteine and the closing phenylalanine or tryptophan. Fields, in order: V gene, J gene, clone size, CDR3 length, D gene, CDR3 DNA, CDR3 protein. D genes are given only for firm matches. Only part of the rows carry a size: once, few, many, or a class if the clone is expanded.

TRBV28	TRBJ2-3	.	13	.	TGTGCCAGCAGCCGGGACGGCCTGACTACGCAGTATTTT	CASSRDGLTTQYF
TRBV9	TRBJ2-3	.	12	.	TGTGCCAGCAGCGCTGGAATGGATACGCAGTATTTT	CASSAGMDTQYF
TRBV5-1	TRBJ2-3	few	14	TRBD2	TGCGCCAGCAGCTCTAGCGGGGTGCAGGCTACGCAGTATTTT	CASSSSGVQATQYF
TRBV4-3	TRBJ2-1	few	15	.	TGCGCCAGCAGCCAAGATTCTGGCGGTCCCAATGAGCAGTTCTTC	CASSQDSGGPNEQFF
TRBV6-5	TRBJ2-1	.	19	.	TGTGCCAGCAGTTACTCGAAGCTGAGGAGCTGGAGCTCCTACAATGAGCAGTTCTTC	CASSYSKLRSWSSYNEQFF
TRBV20-1	TRBJ2-7	.	14	TRBD2	TGCAGTGCTACTATGAGCGGGACCCGGGGCGAGCAGTACTTC	CSATMSGTRGEQYF
TRBV7-3	TRBJ2-1	.	12	.	TGTGCCAGCAACGCGGGGAATGGTGAGCAGTTCTTC	CASNAGNGEQFF
TRBV7-2	TRBJ2-5	.	15	.	TGTGCCAGCAGCTTAGGTCAGGTAGTCCAAGAGACCCAGTACTTC	CASSLGQVVQETQYF
TRBV9	TRBJ2-2	.	15	.	TGTGCCAGCAGCGCCGTCAGCGAAGTCACCGGGGAGCTGTTTTTT	CASSAVSEVTGELFF
TRBV7-9	TRBJ2-7	few	15	.	TGTGCCAGCAGCCCTGGTGGCAGTTATTCCTACGAGCAGTACTTC	CASSPGGSYSYEQYF
TRBV29-1	TRBJ1-6	few	12	.	TGCAGCGTTGTGGACGGAGATTCACCCCTCCACTTT	CSVVDGDSPLHF
TRBV3-1	TRBJ2-1	.	15	TRBD2	TGTGCCAGCAGCCATCAGCGGGAGATTCGGAATGAGCAGTTCTTC	CASSHQREIRNEQFF
TRBV11-2	TRBJ2-1	.	16	TRBD2	TGTGCCAGCAGCCCCGGCGGGGGGACGATAGACAATGAGCAGTTCTTC	CASSPGGGTIDNEQFF
TRBV20-1	TRBJ2-7	once	15	.	TGCAGTGCTAGAGATCCGGGTTCAAACTCCTACGAGCAGTACTTC	CSARDPGSNSYEQYF
TRBV7-6	TRBJ2-2	.	14	TRBD2	TGTGCCAGCAGCTTACTAGCGGGTGACGGGGAGCTGTTTTTT	CASSLLAGDGELFF
TRBV6-5	TRBJ2-6	.	15	.	TGTGCCACCGCGGGGCAGGACTCTGGGGCCAACGTCCTGACTTTC	CATAGQDSGANVLTF
TRBV13	TRBJ2-2	once	16	TRBD1	TGTGCCAGCAGCTTTCGACAGGGTGGGGGCACCGGGGAGCTGTTTTTT	CASSFRQGGGTGELFF
TRBV7-2	TRBJ2-1	many	12	.	TGTGCCAGCAGCCTAGGGGGTCATGAGCAGTTCTTC	CASSLGGHEQFF
TRBV20-1	TRBJ2-7	many	15	TRBD1	TGCAGTGCTAGACGTGGGACAGGGGTATCCTACGAGCAGTACTTC	CSARRGTGVSYEQYF
TRBV20-1	TRBJ2-1	.	14	.	TGCAGTGCTTTGGCTTATACAAACCAGGGGGAGCAGTTCTTC	CSALAYTNQGEQFF
TRBV6-2/TRBV6-3	TRBJ2-1	.	20	TRBD2	TGTGCCAGCAGTTACCCCCTACTAGCGGGAGGGCCTCCCCGATACAATGAGCAGTTCTTC	CASSYPLLAGGPPRYNEQFF
TRBV5-1	TRBJ2-1	.	14	TRBD2	TGCGCCAGCAGCTTGGCGAGGACTAGCAATGAGCAGTTCTTC	CASSLARTSNEQFF
TRBV7-2	TRBJ2-7	many	13	TRBD2	TGTGCCAGCAGCAGCGGGAGGGTCTACGAGCAGTACTTC	CASSSGRVYEQYF
TRBV3-1	TRBJ2-2	few	14	TRBD2	TGTGCCAGCAGCGAGACTAGCGGGGCCGGGGAGCTGTTTTTT	CASSETSGAGELFF
TRBV6-2/TRBV6-3	TRBJ2-1	.	16	TRBD2	TGTGCCAGCAGTTATCCGAGCGGGGGGGTGTACAATGAGCAGTTCTTC	CASSYPSGGVYNEQFF
TRBV6-2/TRBV6-3	TRBJ2-7	many	14	.	TGTGCCAGCAGTCCAGGGTCCTTTGCTGCCGAGCAGTACTTC	CASSPGSFAAEQYF
TRBV4-3	TRBJ1-2	many	14	.	TGCGCCAGCAGCCAAGATGTAGGGAACTATGGCTACACCTTC	CASSQDVGNYGYTF
TRBV27	TRBJ2-2	.	19	TRBD2	TGTGCCAGCCGCCTCAGGACTAGCCACTCTATTTCGAACACCGGGGAGCTGTTTTTT	CASRLRTSHSISNTGELFF
TRBV27	TRBJ1-4	.	16	.	TGTGCCAGCAGTTTGACCGTCGGGGCGGCTAATGAAAAACTGTTTTTT	CASSLTVGAANEKLFF
TRBV4-1	TRBJ2-5	.	16	.	TGCGCCAGCAGCCAAGATTTCGAGCCGGATAAAGAGACCCAGTACTTC	CASSQDFEPDKETQYF
TRBV20-1	TRBJ2-2	.	8	.	TGCAGTGCTAGAGAGCCCGGTTTT	CSAREPGF
TRBV6-1	TRBJ2-3	few	17	TRBD1	TGTGCCAGCAGGAAGGAAGCAGGGGGAGTTAGCACAGATACGCAGTATTTT	CASRKEAGGVSTDTQYF
TRBV5-1	TRBJ2-2	many	14	.	TGCGCCAGCAGCCGGATCGGGAACACCGGGGAGCTGTTTTTT	CASSRIGNTGELFF